The 8 T cell receptor beta chains presented below share a single source sample, sequenced in a study of CD8 T cells in Susac syndrome. After extraction with the RNeasy kit, about 0.45 to 1 ug of the RNA was reverse transcribed using random hexamers. TCRdb reanalysed the immunoSEQ multiplex PCR reads using MiXCR and keeps one entry per CDR3 protein. Among 200,000 to 250,000 distinct CDR3 sequences listed, about 96% were seen once. What was sequenced was CD4+ T cells from PBMCs. The source of these receptors is a human donor with multiple sclerosis.

The V and J genes are TRBV29-1 and TRBJ2-5, with 7 bases aligning to TRBD2. Unmatched junction bases numbered 8, after V lost 6 bases and J lost 4 bases. CDR1 SQVTM and CDR2 ANQGSEA come from the germline V gene. The CDR3 runs to 13 residues. Written as DNA, the CDR3 is TGCAGCGTCGACGTTAGCGGGCGAGAGACCCAGTACTTC. It is translated as CSVDVSGRETQYF.

This chain connects TRBV24-1 to TRBJ2-3, with no clear D. CDR1 and CDR2 (germline): KGHDR, SFDVKD. Trimming took 2 bases from V and 2 from J, leaving 4 bases between them. There are 13 residues in the CDR3. CDR3 amino acids: CATSDWATDTQYF. The CDR3 bases are TGTGCCACCAGTGATTGGGCCACAGATACGCAGTATTTT.

The chain couples TRBV7-9 to TRBJ1-2; D perhaps matches TRBD1 (6 bases). The CDR3 has 18 amino acids. The V gene lost 5 bases and the J gene lost 8 bases, with 30 bases spanning the gap. Germline CDR1 and CDR2: SEHNR and FQNEAQ (reference sequence). The CDR3 nucleotides read TGTGCCAGCAGCCGACCCATCCCGATGACGACAGGTTTCGAGGGCTACACCTTC. Translated, it gives CASSRPIPMTTGFEGYTF.

The CDR3 DNA reads as TGTGCCAGCAGCCAGGACAGGGGGATCTTCAATGAGCAGTTCTTC. Protein: CASSQDRGIFNEQFF. This rearrangement joins TRBV6-5 to TRBJ2-1, with 10 bases lining up with TRBD1. The CDR3 is made up of 15 amino acids. Looked up from germline, CDR1 is MNHEY and CDR2 is SVGAGI. V was pared by 6 bases and J by 6 bases, with 8 bases of the junction left unmatched.

This clonotype was detected only once. The rearrangement uses TRBV5-1 and TRBJ2-7, with D uncertain. With 4 bases removed from V and 3 bases from J, the gap between germline ends came to 17 bases. Germline V gene data show CDR1 as SGHRS and CDR2 as YFSETQ. The CDR3 has 15 amino acids. The CDR3, as DNA: TGCGCCAGCAGCCCCGGACCAAAAGGGATCTACGAGCAGTACTTC. It encodes CASSPGPKGIYEQYF.

J is TRBJ1-1 and V is TRBV25-1; 9 nucleotides agree with TRBD1. V lost 6 bases to trimming and J lost 3 bases; unmatched junction nucleotides: 2. The CDR3 runs to 13 residues. Per germline, CDR1 MGHDK and CDR2 SYGVNS. CDR3 residues: CASRGQGYTEAFF. CDR3 nucleotides: TGTGCCAGCAGGGGACAGGGTTACACTGAAGCTTTCTTT.

The chain carries TRBV9 and TRBJ2-7, with 7 bases lining up with TRBD1. J lost 2 bases, V lost 3 bases, and 8 bases had no gene match. The V gene's germline CDR1 is SGDLS and CDR2 YYNGEE. The CDR3 is made up of 15 amino acids. CDR3 sequence: CASSGRDSGAYEQYF. The CDR3 DNA is TGTGCCAGCAGCGGAAGGGACAGTGGAGCCTACGAGCAGTACTTC.

The genes are TRBV6-1 and TRBJ1-5; D is unresolved. The germline V gene encodes CDR1 MNHNS and CDR2 SASEGT. CDR3 length: 18 amino acids. V lost 2 bases, J lost 3 bases, and 20 bases lay in between. As DNA, the CDR3 is TGTGCCAGCAGTGAACCGGCCGTCGGAGGCTGGGCCAATCAGCCCCAGCATTTT. Its protein product is CASSEPAVGGWANQPQHF.